This TCR beta chain is drawn from a study of blood T cell repertoires in COVID-19. Study background: The samples span acute and convalescent COVID-19 from the United States, Italy and Spain. In each case, the material was cDNA or gDNA derived from T cells, B-cell-depleted T cells, or PBMCs.

Germline CDR1 reads LGHDT; CDR2 reads YNNKEL (reference sequence). This CDR3 has 14 amino acids. The V and J ends lost 4 bases and 4 bases, in that order; junction bases with no gene match: 4. Repertoires were generated with immunoSEQ multiplex PCR, while TCRdb's copy carries only in-frame clones and drops some. The sample carries about 140,000 clones, around nine tenths recorded once. This sequence originates from a man aged 45-65 years with active or convalescent COVID-19. The specimen was peripheral blood. This chain links TRBV3-1 (or the pseudogene TRBV3-2) with TRBJ1-2; 9 nucleotides line up with TRBD1. The CDR3, as DNA: TGTGCCAGCAGCCCACAGGGGGCAGTCTATGGCTACACCTTC. It is translated as CASSPQGAVYGYTF.